This T cell receptor beta chain was recorded in a study of blood T cell repertoires in COVID-19. Study-level information: Acute and convalescent COVID-19 samples came from the United States, Italy and Spain. The cDNA or gDNA used as material had been derived from T cells, B-cell-depleted T cells, or PBMCs.

The CDR3 is made up of 15 amino acids. V dropped 0 bases and J dropped 7 bases, with 13 bases sitting between them. The V gene's germline CDR1 is SGHRS and CDR2 YFSETQ. Per the study methods: Amplification of reference gene primers was used by the study to estimate nucleated cell counts. The data were produced by immunoSEQ multiplex PCR, yet TCRdb's version contains in-frame clones alone and is incomplete. V, J and clone size were drawn from that table, and D and trimming were deduced from the DNA. The data show 300,000 to 400,000 clones, with 87% seen just once and 9.5% to 10% held by the top ten. During active infection, Seattle patients enrolled and were then monitored through disease.

V usage is TRBV5-1 and J usage is TRBJ2-2; D is possibly TRBD1 (6 bases). Sequences were obtained from peripheral blood. The source is a young man with COVID-19, enrolled during active disease. CDR3 DNA: TGCGCCAGCAGCTTGGAACAGGGAACGGACGGGGAGCTGTTTTTT. Its translation is CASSLEQGTDGELFF. The full variable domain, in which reference TRBV5-1 and TRBJ2-2 provide the parts outside the CDR3, is KAGVTQTPRYLIKTRGQQVTLSCSPISGHRSVSWYQQTPGQGLQFLFEYFSETQRNKGNFPGRFSGRQFSNSRSEMNVSTLELGDSALYLCASSLEQGTDGELFFGEGSRLTVL.